The clone carrying this T cell receptor beta chain was observed a handful of times. Its antigen is unknown. The V gene's germline CDR1 is ENHRY and CDR2 SYGVKD. The V end lost 8 bases, the J end lost 1 base, and 9 bases lay between the germline ends. The CDR3 consists of 13 residues. Healthy Caucasians alone served as donors. A universal primer site was added by template switching, and unique molecular identifiers were carried by the cDNA. Using its own MiXCR run on the 5' RACE reads, TCRdb lists one record per CDR3 protein. The sample records about 810,000 distinct CDR3 sequences, roughly an eighth being singletons. These data are taken from a study of identical twins. Whole-study findings and limits: The study found weaker excess twin sharing in beta out-of-frame sequences.

The same data also went into a second study, on yellow fever vaccine responses in identical twins.

Sequencing used PBMCs. The V call is TRBV10-3, the J call TRBJ1-3; D remains ambiguous. The TCR originated in a young woman in good health. The CDR3 nucleotides are TGTGCCATCCAGGCGGTATCTGGAAACACCATATATTTT. This gives the protein CAIQAVSGNTIYF.